This is a list of T cell receptor beta chains from one sample in a study of blood T cell repertoires in COVID-19. Here immunoSEQ multiplex PCR was the method, and the copy in TCRdb shows in-frame clones only, minus some. Found here are around 260,000 clones, around 84% of them singletons; the top ten hold 3.5% to 5%. Input material: PBMCs or T cells enriched from blood (not recorded which). These receptors came from a man aged 25 to 45 with acute COVID-19. The CDR3 runs from the conserved cysteine through the conserved F or W. A D gene is named only where the DNA matches it firmly. The size of a clone is reported for some rows only, either as once, few or many, or as a class for expanded clones.

clone_size	v_call	d_call	j_call	cdr3_nt	cdr3_aa
.	TRBV10-2	TRBD2	TRBJ2-1	TGCGCCAGCAGGGGACTAGCGGGGCTCTACAATGAGCAGTTCTTC	CASRGLAGLYNEQFF
.	TRBV5-4	TRBD2	TRBJ2-2	TGTGCCAGCAGCTTCTCAGCCAGGGTAGCGGGAGGAACCGGGGAGCTGTTTTTT	CASSFSARVAGGTGELFF
.	TRBV6-1	TRBD2	TRBJ2-2	TGTGCCAGCAGTGAACTAGCGGGGGGGCCCGGGGAGCTGTTTTTT	CASSELAGGPGELFF
.	TRBV14	.	TRBJ2-2	TGTGCCAGCAGCCTGACTCTCACCGGGGAGCTGTTTTTT	CASSLTLTGELFF
.	TRBV29-1	.	TRBJ1-1	TGCAGCGTTGATTGGGCCTTGAACACTGAAGCTTTCTTT	CSVDWALNTEAFF
once	TRBV5-6	.	TRBJ2-6	TGTGCCAGCATCCGGATGGGGGGATTCTCTGGGGCCAACGTCCTGACTTTC	CASIRMGGFSGANVLTF
.	TRBV7-5	.	TRBJ2-1	TGTGCCAGAAGCTCAACTAGCGGGAGGGTAATAAATGAGCAGTTCTTC	CARSSTSGRVINEQFF
.	TRBV25-1	TRBD1	TRBJ2-1	TGTGCCAGCCTCGGGGACAGCAACTCCTACAATGAGCAGTTCTTC	CASLGDSNSYNEQFF
.	TRBV5-1	TRBD1	TRBJ1-2	TGCGCCAGCAGCTTGTCTGGACAGGGCTATGGCTACACCTTC	CASSLSGQGYGYTF
.	TRBV27	TRBD1	TRBJ1-2	TGTGCCAGCAGTTTGAACAGGGGGCATGGCTACACCTTC	CASSLNRGHGYTF
.	TRBV12-3/TRBV12-4	.	TRBJ1-1	TGTGCCAGCAGCCGGCGGGGGCCCACTGAAGCTTTCTTT	CASSRRGPTEAFF
.	TRBV29-1	.	TRBJ1-2	TGCAGCGTTGGGGCCCCTTCGAGAGGCTACACCTTC	CSVGAPSRGYTF
.	TRBV6-4	.	TRBJ2-2	TGTGCCAGCAGTGACCGGACCGGGGAGCTGTTTTTT	CASSDRTGELFF
.	TRBV10-2	.	TRBJ1-1	TGCGCCAGCCGCTTAGGGGGGGAGAACACTGAAGCTTTCTTT	CASRLGGENTEAFF
.	TRBV5-1	TRBD1	TRBJ1-1	TGTGCCAGCAGCTTATTAGACAGGGTAGGGGAAGCTTTCTTT	CASSLLDRVGEAFF
once	TRBV28	.	TRBJ2-5	TGTGCCAGCAACCCCGGGGGGCAGATCCAAGAGACCCAGTACTTC	CASNPGGQIQETQYF
.	TRBV5-8	.	TRBJ2-5	TGTGCCAGCAGCTTGGGGACAATCCTGCAGACCCAGTACTTC	CASSLGTILQTQYF
.	TRBV27	.	TRBJ1-4	TGTGCCAGCAGTTTAGATGCCAACTCTGCAACTAATGAAAAACTGTTTTTT	CASSLDANSATNEKLFF
.	TRBV11-3	TRBD2	TRBJ2-1	TGTGCCAGCAGCTCACTAGCGGGCCTTTACAATGAGCAGTTCTTC	CASSSLAGLYNEQFF
once	TRBV23-1	.	TRBJ2-3	TGCGCCAGCAGTCAATCTTTCGCCAGCGGTTACACAGATACGCAGTATTTT	CASSQSFASGYTDTQYF
.	TRBV6-5	.	TRBJ1-2	TGTGCCAGCAGGGGGCGGCGGGGCTACACCTTC	CASRGRRGYTF
.	TRBV11-3	TRBD1	TRBJ2-1	TGTGCCAGCAGGACAGGGTACTACAATGAGCAGTTCTTC	CASRTGYYNEQFF
.	TRBV24-1	.	TRBJ2-3	TGTGCCACCAAGCCCCGGGATTTCACAGATACGCAGTATTTT	CATKPRDFTDTQYF
.	TRBV5-1	.	TRBJ1-1	TGCGCCAGCAGCTTGTCTGAGACAAGGAACACTGAAGCTTTCTTT	CASSLSETRNTEAFF
.	TRBV7-9	TRBD1	TRBJ1-1	TGTGCCAGCAGCCCAACGCCAGGGGGCAGGGGCATGAACACTGAAGCTTTCTTT	CASSPTPGGRGMNTEAFF
.	TRBV24-1	.	TRBJ2-2	TGTGCCACCTCTAGAGGTACGAACACCGGGGAGCTGTTTTTT	CATSRGTNTGELFF
.	TRBV7-2	TRBD2	TRBJ2-5	TGTGCCAGCAGCCAAACTAGCGGGCAAGAGACCCAGTACTTC	CASSQTSGQETQYF
many	TRBV28	TRBD2	TRBJ2-1	TGTGCCAGCAGCCTCGTAAGCGGGGGGCAGAATGAGCAGTTCTTC	CASSLVSGGQNEQFF
.	TRBV6-5	TRBD1	TRBJ1-5	TGTGCCAGCAGCGAGACAGGGGGTCAGCCCCAGCATTTT	CASSETGGQPQHF
.	TRBV5-1	TRBD2	TRBJ2-2	TGTGCCAGCAGCCCTAGCGGGAAGGACACCGGGGAGCTGTTTTTT	CASSPSGKDTGELFF
.	TRBV10-3	TRBD2	TRBJ2-2	TGTGCCACCACGGCGCGGGGGGACACCGGGGAGCTGTTTTTT	CATTARGDTGELFF
once	TRBV7-8	.	TRBJ2-5	TGTGCCAGCAGCTTATCGGAGACCCAGTACTTC	CASSLSETQYF
.	TRBV7-9	TRBD1	TRBJ1-1	TGTGCCAGCAGCCTCGGGGACAGGGGGCGGAACACTGAAGCTTTCTTT	CASSLGDRGRNTEAFF
.	TRBV19	.	TRBJ1-4	TGTGCCAGTAGTTCGGGTACAGGGTTTGAAAAACTGTTTTTT	CASSSGTGFEKLFF
.	TRBV5-6	TRBD2	TRBJ2-3	TGTGCCAGCAGCTTGAGACTAGCCCAAAACACAGATACGCAGTATTTT	CASSLRLAQNTDTQYF
.	TRBV18	.	TRBJ2-1	TGTGCCAGCTCACCACCCCGCAATGAGCAGTTCTTC	CASSPPRNEQFF
.	TRBV19	TRBD1	TRBJ2-6	TGTGCCAGTCGAAACAGGGGCTCTGGGGCCAACGTCCTGACTTTC	CASRNRGSGANVLTF
.	TRBV3-1/TRBV3-2	.	TRBJ2-1	TGTGCCAGCACCCTCGGAGCGGGCCCCTACAATGAGCAGTTCTTC	CASTLGAGPYNEQFF
.	TRBV18	TRBD2	TRBJ2-6	TGTGCCAGCTCACGCGGACTAGCGAGCTCCTCTGGGGCCAACGTCCTGACTTTC	CASSRGLASSSGANVLTF
once	TRBV6-5	TRBD1	TRBJ1-4	TGTGCCAGCAATTTACAGGGGGGCACCGATGAAAAACTGTTTTTT	CASNLQGGTDEKLFF
.	TRBV19	TRBD1	TRBJ2-6	TGTGCCAGTAGTAGGACAGGGATGGCCAACGTCCTGACTTTC	CASSRTGMANVLTF